This paragraph reports one TCR beta chain. Losses at the gene ends were 2 bases for V and 6 bases for J; bases not matched to a gene: 3. The CDR3 runs to 15 residues. CDR1 is MNHEY and CDR2 is SMNVEV in the germline V gene (reference sequence). Repertoires were generated with immunoSEQ multiplex PCR, while TCRdb's copy carries only in-frame clones and drops some. The top ten hold 23% of the sample, which has under 60,000 clones, 93% seen once. The data belong to a study of control samples from healthy donors and cancer patients. This receptor was identified in a woman between 50 and 59 years old with head and neck cancer. The V call is TRBV27, the J call TRBJ2-2; 10 bases align to TRBD2. The sequencing sample was made of PBMCs. The CDR3 protein is CASSLGTSEAGELFF. CDR3 nucleotides: TGTGCCAGCAGTTTAGGGACTAGCGAGGCCGGGGAGCTGTTTTTT.